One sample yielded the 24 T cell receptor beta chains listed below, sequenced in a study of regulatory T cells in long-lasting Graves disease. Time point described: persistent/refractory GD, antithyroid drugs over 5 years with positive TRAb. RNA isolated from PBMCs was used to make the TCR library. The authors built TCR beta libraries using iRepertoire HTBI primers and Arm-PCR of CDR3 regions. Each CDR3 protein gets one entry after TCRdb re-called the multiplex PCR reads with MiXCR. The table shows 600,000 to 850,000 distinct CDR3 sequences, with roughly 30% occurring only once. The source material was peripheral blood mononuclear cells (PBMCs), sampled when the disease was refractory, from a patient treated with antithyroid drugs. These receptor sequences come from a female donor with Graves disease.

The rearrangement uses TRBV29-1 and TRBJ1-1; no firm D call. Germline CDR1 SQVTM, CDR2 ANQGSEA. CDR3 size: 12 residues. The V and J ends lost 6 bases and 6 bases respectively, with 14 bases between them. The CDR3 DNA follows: TGCAGCGTGACCGATCTTAGGTCTGAAGCTTTCTTT. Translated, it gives CSVTDLRSEAFF.

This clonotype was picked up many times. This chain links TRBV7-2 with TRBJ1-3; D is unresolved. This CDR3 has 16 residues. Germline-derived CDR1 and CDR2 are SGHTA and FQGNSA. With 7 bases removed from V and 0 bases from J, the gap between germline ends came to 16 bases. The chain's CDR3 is CASNANADTSGNTIYF. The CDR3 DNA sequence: TGTGCCAGCAACGCTAATGCCGACACCTCTGGAAACACCATATATTTT. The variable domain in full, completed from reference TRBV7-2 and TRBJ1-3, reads GAGVSQSPSNKVTEKGKDVELRCDPISGHTALYWYRQSLGQGLEFLIYFQGNSAPDKSGLPSDRFSAERTGGSVSTLTIQRTQQEDSAVYLCASNANADTSGNTIYFGEGSWLTVV.

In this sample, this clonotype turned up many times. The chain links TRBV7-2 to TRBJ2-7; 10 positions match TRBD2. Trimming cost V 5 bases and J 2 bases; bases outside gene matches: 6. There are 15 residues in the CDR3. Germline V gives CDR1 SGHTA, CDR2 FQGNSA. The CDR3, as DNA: TGTGCCAGCAGCGGTGCTAGCGGGAGTCCCTACGAGCAGTACTTC. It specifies CASSGASGSPYEQYF.

CDR3 DNA sequence: TGTGCCAGCAGTAAGGGGGTCGGGGAGCTGTTTTTT. It encodes CASSKGVGELFF. The rearrangement joins TRBV12-3 or TRBV12-4 to TRBJ2-2; maybe TRBD1 (6 bases). This CDR3 is built from 12 residues. V lost 5 bases to trimming and J lost 7 bases, with 8 bases between them.

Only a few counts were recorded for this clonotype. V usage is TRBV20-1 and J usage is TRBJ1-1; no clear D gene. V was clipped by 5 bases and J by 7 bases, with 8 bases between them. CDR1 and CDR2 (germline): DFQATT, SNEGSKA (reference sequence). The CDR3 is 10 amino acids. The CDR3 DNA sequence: TGCAGTGCTCAAGGCCTTGAAGCTTTCTTT. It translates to CSAQGLEAFF.

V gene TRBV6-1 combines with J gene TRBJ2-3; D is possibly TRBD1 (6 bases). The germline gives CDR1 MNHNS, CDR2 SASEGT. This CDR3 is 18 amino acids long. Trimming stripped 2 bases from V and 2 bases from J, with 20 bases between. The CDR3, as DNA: TGTGCCAGCAGTGAATCGCCGACCATCACAGGGTACACAGATACGCAGTATTTT. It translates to CASSESPTITGYTDTQYF.

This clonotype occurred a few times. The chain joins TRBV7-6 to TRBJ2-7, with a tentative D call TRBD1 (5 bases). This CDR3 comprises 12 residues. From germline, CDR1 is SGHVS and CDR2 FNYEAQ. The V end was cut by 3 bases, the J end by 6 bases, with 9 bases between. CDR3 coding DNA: TGTGCCAGCAGCTTTAGGGGTGCCGAGCAGTACTTC. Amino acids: CASSFRGAEQYF.

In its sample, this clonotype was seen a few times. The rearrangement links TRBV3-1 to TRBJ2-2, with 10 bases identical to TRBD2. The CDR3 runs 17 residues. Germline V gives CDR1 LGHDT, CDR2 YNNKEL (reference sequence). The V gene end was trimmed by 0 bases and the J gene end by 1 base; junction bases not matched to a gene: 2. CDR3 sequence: CASSQERLAGNTGELFF. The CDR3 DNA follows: TGTGCCAGCAGCCAAGAGAGACTAGCGGGGAACACCGGGGAGCTGTTTTTT.

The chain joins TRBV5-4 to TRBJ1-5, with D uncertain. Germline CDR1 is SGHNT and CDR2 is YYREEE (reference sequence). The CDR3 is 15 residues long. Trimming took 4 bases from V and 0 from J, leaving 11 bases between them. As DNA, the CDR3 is TGTGCCAGCAGCAATGGACCAAATAGCAATCAGCCCCAGCATTTT. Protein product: CASSNGPNSNQPQHF.

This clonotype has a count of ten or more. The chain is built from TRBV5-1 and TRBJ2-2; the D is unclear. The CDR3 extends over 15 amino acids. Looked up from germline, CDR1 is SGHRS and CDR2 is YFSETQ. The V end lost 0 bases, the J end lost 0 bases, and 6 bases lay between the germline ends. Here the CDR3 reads CASSLEGTNTGELFF. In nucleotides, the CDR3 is TGCGCCAGCAGCTTGGAGGGTACGAACACCGGGGAGCTGTTTTTT.

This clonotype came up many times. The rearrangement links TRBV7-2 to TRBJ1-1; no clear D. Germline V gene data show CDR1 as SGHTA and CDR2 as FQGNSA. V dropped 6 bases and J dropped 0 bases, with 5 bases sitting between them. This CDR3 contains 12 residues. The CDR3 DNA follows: TGTGCCAGCAGACGGTTGAACACTGAAGCTTTCTTT. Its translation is CASRRLNTEAFF. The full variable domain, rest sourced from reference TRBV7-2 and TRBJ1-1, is GAGVSQSPSNKVTEKGKDVELRCDPISGHTALYWYRQSLGQGLEFLIYFQGNSAPDKSGLPSDRFSAERTGGSVSTLTIQRTQQEDSAVYLCASRRLNTEAFFGQGTRLTVV.

The CDR3 region is CASSFDPKSTEAFF. CDR3 nucleotide sequence: TGTGCCAGTAGTTTTGACCCAAAGTCCACTGAAGCTTTCTTT. The J gene is TRBJ1-1, the V gene TRBV19; no reliable D call. The V and J ends lost 5 bases and 4 bases respectively, with 14 bases between them. The germline gives CDR1 LNHDA, CDR2 SQIVND (reference sequence). CDR3 length equals 14 residues.

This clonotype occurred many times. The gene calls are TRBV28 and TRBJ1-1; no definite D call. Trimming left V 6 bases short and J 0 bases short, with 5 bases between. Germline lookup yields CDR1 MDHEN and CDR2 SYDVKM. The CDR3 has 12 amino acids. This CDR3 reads CASRAVNTEAFF. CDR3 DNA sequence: TGTGCCAGCAGGGCAGTGAACACTGAAGCTTTCTTT.

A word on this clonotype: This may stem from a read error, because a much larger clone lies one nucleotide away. The CDR3, as DNA: TGTGCCAGCATCCAGGGCGTCAATCAGCCCCGGCATTTT. This codes for CASIQGVNQPRHF. The J gene is TRBJ1-5, the V gene TRBV2; D perhaps matches TRBD1 (5 bases). Per germline, CDR1 SNHLY and CDR2 FYNNEI. The CDR3 covers 13 residues.

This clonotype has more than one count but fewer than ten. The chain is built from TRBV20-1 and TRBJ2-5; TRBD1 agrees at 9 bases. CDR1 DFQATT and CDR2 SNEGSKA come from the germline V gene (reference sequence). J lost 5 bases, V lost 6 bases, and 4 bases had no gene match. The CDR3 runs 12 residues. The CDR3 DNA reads TGCAGTGCCCTCGGACAGGGGGAGACCCAGTACTTC. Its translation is CSALGQGETQYF.

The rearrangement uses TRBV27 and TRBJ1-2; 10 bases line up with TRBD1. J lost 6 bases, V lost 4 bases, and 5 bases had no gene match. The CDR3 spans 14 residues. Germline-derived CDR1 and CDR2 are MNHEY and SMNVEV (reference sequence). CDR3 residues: CASSWAGTGDGYTF. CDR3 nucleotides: TGTGCCAGCAGTTGGGCCGGGACAGGGGATGGCTACACCTTC.

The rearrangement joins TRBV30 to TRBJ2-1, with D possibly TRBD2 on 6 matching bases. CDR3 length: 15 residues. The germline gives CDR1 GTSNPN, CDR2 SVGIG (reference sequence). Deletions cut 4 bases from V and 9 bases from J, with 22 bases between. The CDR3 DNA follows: TGTGCCTGGAAAGGAAGCGGGCGGAGGATTGGTGAGCAGTTCTTC. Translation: CAWKGSGRRIGEQFF.

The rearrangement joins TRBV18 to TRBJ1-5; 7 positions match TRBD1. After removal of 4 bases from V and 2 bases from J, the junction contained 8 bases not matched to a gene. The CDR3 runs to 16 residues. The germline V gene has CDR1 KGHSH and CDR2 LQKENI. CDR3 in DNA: TGTGCCAGCTCACTCCTAGAGGGGGCGGGCAATCAGCCCCAGCATTTT. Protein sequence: CASSLLEGAGNQPQHF.

Written as DNA, the CDR3 is TGTGCCAGCAAAGATCTGGCGGGCAGAGGTGGAAACACCATATATTTT. Translation: CASKDLAGRGGNTIYF. The V call is TRBV6-2 or TRBV6-3, the J call TRBJ1-3; D not certain. The germline CDR1 and CDR2 sequences are MNHEY and SVGEGT. With 7 bases removed from V and 3 bases from J, the gap between germline ends came to 19 bases. The CDR3 sequence is 16 residues long.

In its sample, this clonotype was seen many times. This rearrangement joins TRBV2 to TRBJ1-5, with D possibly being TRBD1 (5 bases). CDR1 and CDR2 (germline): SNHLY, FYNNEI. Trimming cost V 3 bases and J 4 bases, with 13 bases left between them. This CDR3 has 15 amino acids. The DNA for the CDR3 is TGTGCCAGCAGTGATCGCACAGGTGAAAATCAGCCCCAGCATTTT. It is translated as CASSDRTGENQPQHF.

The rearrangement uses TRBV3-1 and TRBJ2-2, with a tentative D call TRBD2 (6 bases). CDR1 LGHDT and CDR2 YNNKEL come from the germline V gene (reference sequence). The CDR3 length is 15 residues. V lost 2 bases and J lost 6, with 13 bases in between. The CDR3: CASSQQGGFAGELFF. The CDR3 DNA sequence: TGTGCCAGCAGCCAACAAGGAGGGTTCGCCGGGGAGCTGTTTTTT.

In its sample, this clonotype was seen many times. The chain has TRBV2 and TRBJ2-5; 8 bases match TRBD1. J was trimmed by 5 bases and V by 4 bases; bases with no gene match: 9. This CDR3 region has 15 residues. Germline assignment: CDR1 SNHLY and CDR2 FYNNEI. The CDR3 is CASSGTGIFIETQYF. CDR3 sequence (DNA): TGTGCCAGCAGTGGGACAGGGATATTTATCGAGACCCAGTACTTC.

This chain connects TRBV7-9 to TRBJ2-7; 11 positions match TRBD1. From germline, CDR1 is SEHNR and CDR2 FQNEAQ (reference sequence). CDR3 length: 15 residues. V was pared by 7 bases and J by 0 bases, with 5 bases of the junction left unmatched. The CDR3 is CASTGQGAFSYEQYF. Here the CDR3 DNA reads TGTGCCAGCACCGGACAGGGGGCTTTCTCCTACGAGCAGTACTTC.

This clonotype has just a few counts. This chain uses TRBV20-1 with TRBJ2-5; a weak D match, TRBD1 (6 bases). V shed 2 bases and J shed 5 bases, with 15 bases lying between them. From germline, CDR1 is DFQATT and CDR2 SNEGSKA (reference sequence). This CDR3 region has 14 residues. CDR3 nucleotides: TGCAGTGCTAGAAGCGCCAGGGGCGGGGAGACCCAGTACTTC. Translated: CSARSARGGETQYF.